This section outlines one TCR beta chain sequence together with its context. Its matching antigen is unknown. The source of the sample is a study of cytomegalovirus exposure and HLA in healthy donors. Study in general: The same platform was used for the 120 validation repertoires and the roughly 680 first-cohort repertoires, a later analysis reported.

V lost 0 bases to trimming and J lost 5 bases; unmatched junction nucleotides: 5. This CDR3 spans 14 amino acids. In germline, CDR1 is GTSNPN, CDR2 SVGIG (reference sequence). TCRdb keeps only in-frame clones here, not all; method: immunoSEQ multiplex PCR. The sample has about 160,000 clones, 89% seen once. General study points: Rare TCR sequences dominated, though some public TCRs recurred in many donors. Overall, approximately 150 TCR beta chains were annotated as cytomegalovirus-associated. A few of the chains that were CMV-associated were confirmed in vitro to be specific for CMV antigens.

Input material: PBMCs. The clonotype comes from a woman under 30 in good health and CMV-seropositive. The rearrangement uses TRBV30 and TRBJ2-5; 8 bases fit TRBD2. The CDR3 DNA sequence: TGTGCCTGGAGTGTGCAGCGGGGGTTGGAGACCCAGTACTTC. It translates to CAWSVQRGLETQYF.